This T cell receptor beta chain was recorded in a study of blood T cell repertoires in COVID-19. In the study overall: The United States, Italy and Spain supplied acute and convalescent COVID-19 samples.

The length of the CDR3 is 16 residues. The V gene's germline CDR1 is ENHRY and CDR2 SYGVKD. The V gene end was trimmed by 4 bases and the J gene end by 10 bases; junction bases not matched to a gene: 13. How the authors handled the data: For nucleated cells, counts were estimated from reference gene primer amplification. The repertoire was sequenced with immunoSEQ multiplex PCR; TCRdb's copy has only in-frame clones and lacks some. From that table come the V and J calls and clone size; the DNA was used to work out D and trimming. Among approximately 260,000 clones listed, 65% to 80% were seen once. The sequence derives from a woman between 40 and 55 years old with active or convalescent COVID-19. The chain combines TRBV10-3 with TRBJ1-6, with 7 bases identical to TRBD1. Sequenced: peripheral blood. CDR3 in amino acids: CAISGQGNLGNSPLHF. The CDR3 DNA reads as TGTGCCATCAGTGGACAGGGAAACTTGGGCAACTCACCCCTCCACTTT.